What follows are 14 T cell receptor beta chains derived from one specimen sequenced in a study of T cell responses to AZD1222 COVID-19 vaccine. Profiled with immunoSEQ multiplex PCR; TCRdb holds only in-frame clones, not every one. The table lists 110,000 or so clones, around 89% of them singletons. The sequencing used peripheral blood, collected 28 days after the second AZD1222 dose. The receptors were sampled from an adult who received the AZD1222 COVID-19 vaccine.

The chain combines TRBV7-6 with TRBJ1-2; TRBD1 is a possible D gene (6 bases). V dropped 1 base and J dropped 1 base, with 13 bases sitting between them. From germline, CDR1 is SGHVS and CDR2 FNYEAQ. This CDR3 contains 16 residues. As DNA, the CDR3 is TGTGCCAGCAGCTTAGATTGGACAGAAGTTAACTATGGCTACACCTTC. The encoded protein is CASSLDWTEVNYGYTF.

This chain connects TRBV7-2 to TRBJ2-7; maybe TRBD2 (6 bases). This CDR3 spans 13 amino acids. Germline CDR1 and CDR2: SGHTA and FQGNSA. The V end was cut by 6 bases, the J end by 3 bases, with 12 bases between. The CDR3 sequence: CASRRRDGYEQYF. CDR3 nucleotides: TGTGCCAGCAGAAGGAGGGACGGCTACGAGCAGTACTTC.

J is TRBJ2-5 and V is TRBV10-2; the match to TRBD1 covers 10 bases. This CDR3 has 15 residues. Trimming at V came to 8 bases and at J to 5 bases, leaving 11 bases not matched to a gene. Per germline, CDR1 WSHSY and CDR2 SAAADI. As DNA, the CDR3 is TGCGCCAGCTCCATTCTGGACAGGGGGGAGGAGACCCAGTACTTC. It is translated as CASSILDRGEETQYF.

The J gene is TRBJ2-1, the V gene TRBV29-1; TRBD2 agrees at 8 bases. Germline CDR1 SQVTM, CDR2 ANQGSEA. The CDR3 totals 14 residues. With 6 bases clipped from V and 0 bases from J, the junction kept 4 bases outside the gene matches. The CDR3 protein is CSVDGTSSYNEQFF. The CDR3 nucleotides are TGCAGCGTAGACGGGACTAGCTCCTACAATGAGCAGTTCTTC.

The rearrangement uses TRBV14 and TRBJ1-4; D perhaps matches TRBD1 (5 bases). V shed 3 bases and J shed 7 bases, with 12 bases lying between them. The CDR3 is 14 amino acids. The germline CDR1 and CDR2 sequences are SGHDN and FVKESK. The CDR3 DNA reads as TGTGCCAGCAGCCAGGGACCAACGGGTGAAAAACTGTTTTTT. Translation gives CASSQGPTGEKLFF.

CDR3 in amino acids: CASSLRLQSDTQYF. CDR3 coding DNA: TGCGCCAGCAGCTTGCGACTCCAGTCCGATACGCAGTATTTT. The chain joins TRBV5-1 to TRBJ2-3; D remains ambiguous. Trimming stripped 1 base from V and 6 bases from J, with 12 bases between. This CDR3 has 14 amino acids. CDR1 and CDR2 (germline): SGHRS, YFSETQ.

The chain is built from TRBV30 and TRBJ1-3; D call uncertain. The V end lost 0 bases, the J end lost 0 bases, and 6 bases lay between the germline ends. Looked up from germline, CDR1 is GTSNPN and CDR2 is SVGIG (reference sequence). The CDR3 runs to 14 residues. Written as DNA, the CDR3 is TGTGCCTGGAGTGTAACCCTCTCTGGAAACACCATATATTTT. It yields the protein CAWSVTLSGNTIYF.

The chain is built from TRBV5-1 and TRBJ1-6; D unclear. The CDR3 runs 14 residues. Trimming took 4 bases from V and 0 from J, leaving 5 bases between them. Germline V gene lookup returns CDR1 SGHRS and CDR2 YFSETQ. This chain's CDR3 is CASSPSSYNSPLHF. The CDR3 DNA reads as TGCGCCAGCAGCCCGAGCTCCTATAATTCACCCCTCCACTTT.

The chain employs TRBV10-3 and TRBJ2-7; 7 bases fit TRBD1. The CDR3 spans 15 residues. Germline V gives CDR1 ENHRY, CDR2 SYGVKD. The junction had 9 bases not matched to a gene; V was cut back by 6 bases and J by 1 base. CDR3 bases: TGTGCCATCAGAGACCGGGACAGCGATTCCTACGAGCAGTACTTC. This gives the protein CAIRDRDSDSYEQYF.

CDR3 coding DNA: TGTGCCAGCAGCTTGGCCAGGGCGAATGGCTACACCTTC. This gives the protein CASSLARANGYTF. The chain is built from TRBV5-5 and TRBJ1-2; a possible D gene is TRBD1 (5 bases). This CDR3 spans 13 amino acids. Trimming took 0 bases from V and 6 from J, leaving 9 bases between them. The germline CDR1 and CDR2 sequences are SGHKS and YYEKEE (reference sequence).

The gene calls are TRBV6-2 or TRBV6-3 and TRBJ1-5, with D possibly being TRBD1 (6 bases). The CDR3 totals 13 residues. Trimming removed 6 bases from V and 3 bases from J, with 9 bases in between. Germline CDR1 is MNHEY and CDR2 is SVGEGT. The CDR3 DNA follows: TGTGCCAGCAGCGACAGGTCCAATCAGCCCCAGCATTTT. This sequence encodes CASSDRSNQPQHF.

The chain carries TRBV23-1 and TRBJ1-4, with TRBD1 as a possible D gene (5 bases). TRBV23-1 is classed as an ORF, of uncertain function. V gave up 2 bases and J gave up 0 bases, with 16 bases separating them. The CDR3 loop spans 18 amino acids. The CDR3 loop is CASSQKRGLDATNEKLFF. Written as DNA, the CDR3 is TGCGCCAGCAGTCAAAAAAGGGGCCTCGATGCAACTAATGAAAAACTGTTTTTT.

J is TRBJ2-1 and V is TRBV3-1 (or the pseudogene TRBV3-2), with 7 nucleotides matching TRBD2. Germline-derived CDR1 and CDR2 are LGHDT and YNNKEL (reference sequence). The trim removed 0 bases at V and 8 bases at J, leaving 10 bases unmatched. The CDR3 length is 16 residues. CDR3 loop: CASSQDRTRSLDEQFF. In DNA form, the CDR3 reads TGTGCCAGCAGCCAAGATAGGACTAGGAGTTTGGATGAGCAGTTCTTC.

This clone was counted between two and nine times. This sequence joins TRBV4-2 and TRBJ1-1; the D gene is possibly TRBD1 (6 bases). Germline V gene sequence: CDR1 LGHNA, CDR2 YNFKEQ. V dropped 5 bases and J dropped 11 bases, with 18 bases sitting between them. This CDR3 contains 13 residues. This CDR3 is CASSFGEGEGAFF. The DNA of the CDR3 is TGTGCCAGCAGCTTTGGTGAGGGGGAGGGGGCTTTCTTT.